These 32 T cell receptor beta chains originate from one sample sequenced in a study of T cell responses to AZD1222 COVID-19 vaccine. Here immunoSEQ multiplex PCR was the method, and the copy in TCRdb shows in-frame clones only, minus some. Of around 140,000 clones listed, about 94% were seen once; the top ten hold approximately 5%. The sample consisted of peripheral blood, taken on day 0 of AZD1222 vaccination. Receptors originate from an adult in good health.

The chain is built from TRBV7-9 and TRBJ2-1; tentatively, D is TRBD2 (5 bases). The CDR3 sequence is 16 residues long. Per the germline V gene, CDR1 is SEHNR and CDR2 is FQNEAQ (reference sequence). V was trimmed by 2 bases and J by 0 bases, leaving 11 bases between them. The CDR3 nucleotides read TGTGCCAGCAGCTTATATGAGCGGAGCTCCTACAATGAGCAGTTCTTC. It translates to CASSLYERSSYNEQFF.

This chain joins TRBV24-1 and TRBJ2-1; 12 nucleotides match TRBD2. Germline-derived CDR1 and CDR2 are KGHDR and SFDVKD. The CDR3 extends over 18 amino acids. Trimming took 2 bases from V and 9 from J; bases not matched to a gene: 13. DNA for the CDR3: TGTGCCACCAGTGATTGTCCCCTAGCGGGAGGGCCTGGTTGTGAGCAGTTCTTC. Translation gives CATSDCPLAGGPGCEQFF.

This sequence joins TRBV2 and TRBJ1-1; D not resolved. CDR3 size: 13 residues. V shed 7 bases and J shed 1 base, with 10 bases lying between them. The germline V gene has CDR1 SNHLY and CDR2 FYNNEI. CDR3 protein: CASNPTPNTEAFF. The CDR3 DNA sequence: TGTGCCAGCAATCCTACCCCGAACACTGAAGCTTTCTTT.

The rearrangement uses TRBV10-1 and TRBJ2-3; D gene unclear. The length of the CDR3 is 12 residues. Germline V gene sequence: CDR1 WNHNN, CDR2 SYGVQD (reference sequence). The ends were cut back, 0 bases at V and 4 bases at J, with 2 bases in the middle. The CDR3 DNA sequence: TGCGCCAGCAGTGAGTCGGCAGATACGCAGTATTTT. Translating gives CASSESADTQYF.

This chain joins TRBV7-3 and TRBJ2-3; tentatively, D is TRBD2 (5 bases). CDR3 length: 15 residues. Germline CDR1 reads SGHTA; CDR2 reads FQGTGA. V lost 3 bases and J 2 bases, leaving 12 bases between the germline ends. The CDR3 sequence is CASSLERQHTDTQYF. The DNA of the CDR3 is TGTGCCAGCAGCTTGGAGCGGCAACACACAGATACGCAGTATTTT.

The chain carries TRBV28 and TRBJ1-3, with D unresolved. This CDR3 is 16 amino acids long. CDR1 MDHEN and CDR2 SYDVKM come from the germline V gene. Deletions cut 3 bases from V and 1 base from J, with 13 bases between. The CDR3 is CASSFRDGQSGNTIYF. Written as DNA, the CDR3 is TGTGCCAGCAGTTTCCGAGACGGCCAGTCTGGAAACACCATATATTTT.

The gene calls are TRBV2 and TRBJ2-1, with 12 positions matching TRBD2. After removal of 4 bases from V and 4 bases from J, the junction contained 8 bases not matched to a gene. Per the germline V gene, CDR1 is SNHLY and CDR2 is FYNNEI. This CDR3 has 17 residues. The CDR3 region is CASSVGLAGGGYNEQFF. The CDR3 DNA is TGTGCCAGCAGTGTTGGTCTAGCGGGAGGGGGATACAATGAGCAGTTCTTC.

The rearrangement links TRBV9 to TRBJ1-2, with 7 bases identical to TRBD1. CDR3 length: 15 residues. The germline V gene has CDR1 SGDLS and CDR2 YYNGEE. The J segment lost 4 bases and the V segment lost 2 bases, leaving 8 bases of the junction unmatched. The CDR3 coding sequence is TGTGCCAGCAGCGTCACAGGGGACCCCAGCTATGGCTACACCTTC. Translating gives CASSVTGDPSYGYTF. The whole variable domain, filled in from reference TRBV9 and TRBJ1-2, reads DSGVTQTPKHLITATGQRVTLRCSPRSGDLSVYWYQQSLDQGLQFLIQYYNGEERAKGNILERFSAQQFPDLHSELNLSSLELGDSALYFCASSVTGDPSYGYTFGSGTRLTVV.

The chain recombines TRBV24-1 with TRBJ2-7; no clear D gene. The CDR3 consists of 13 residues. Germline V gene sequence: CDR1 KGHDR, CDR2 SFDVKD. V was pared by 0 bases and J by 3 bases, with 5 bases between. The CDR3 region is CATSDLGGYEQYF. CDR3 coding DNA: TGTGCCACCAGTGATTTGGGCGGCTACGAGCAGTACTTC.

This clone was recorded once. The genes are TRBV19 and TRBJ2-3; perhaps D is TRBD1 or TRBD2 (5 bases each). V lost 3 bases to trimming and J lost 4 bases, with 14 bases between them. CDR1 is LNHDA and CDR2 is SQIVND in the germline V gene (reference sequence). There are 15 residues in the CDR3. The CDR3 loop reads CASSIGPGPSDTQYF. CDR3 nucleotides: TGTGCCAGTAGTATCGGTCCGGGGCCCTCAGATACGCAGTATTTT.

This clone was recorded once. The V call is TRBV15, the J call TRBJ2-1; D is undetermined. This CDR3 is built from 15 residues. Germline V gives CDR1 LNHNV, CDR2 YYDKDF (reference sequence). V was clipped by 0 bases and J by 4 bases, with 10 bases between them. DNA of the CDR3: TGTGCCACCAGCAGAGATCACGCAGGATACAATGAGCAGTTCTTC. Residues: CATSRDHAGYNEQFF. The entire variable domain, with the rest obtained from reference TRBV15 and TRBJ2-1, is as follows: DAMVIQNPRYQVTQFGKPVTLSCSQTLNHNVMYWYQQKSSQAPKLLFHYYDKDFNNEADTPDNFQSRRPNTSFCFLDIRSPGLGDTAMYLCATSRDHAGYNEQFFGPGTRLTVL.

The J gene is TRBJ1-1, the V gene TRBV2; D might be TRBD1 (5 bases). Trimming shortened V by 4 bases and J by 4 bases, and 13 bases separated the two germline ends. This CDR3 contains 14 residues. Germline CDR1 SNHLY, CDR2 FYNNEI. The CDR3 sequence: CASSAGGGTTEAFF. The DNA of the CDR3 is TGTGCCAGCAGTGCTGGGGGAGGCACCACTGAAGCTTTCTTT. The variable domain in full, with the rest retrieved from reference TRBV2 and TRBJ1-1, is EPEVTQTPSHQVTQMGQEVILRCVPISNHLYFYWYRQILGQKVEFLVSFYNNEISEKSEIFDDQFSVERPDGSNFTLKIRSTKLEDSAMYFCASSAGGGTTEAFFGQGTRLTVV.

CDR3 region: CASSVGSGGDTQYF. The CDR3 DNA reads as TGTGCCAGCAGCGTAGGGTCAGGGGGAGATACGCAGTATTTT. The V and J genes are TRBV9 and TRBJ2-3, with 7 bases that match TRBD1. The V gene end was trimmed by 0 bases and the J gene end by 5 bases; junction bases not matched to a gene: 3. There are 14 residues in the CDR3. Germline loops: CDR1 SGDLS, CDR2 YYNGEE.

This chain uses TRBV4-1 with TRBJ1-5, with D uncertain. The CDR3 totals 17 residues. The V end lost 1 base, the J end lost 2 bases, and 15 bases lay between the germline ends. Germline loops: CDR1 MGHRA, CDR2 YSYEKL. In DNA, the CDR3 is TGCGCCAGCAGCCAAGTCACGTCGCGGTTCGGCAATCAGCCCCAGCATTTT. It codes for CASSQVTSRFGNQPQHF.

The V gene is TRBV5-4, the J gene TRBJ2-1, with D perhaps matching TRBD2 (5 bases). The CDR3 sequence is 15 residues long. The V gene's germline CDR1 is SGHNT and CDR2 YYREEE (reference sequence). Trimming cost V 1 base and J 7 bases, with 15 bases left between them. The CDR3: CASSLFRRSTNEQFF. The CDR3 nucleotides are TGTGCCAGCAGCTTGTTCAGGAGGTCGACAAATGAGCAGTTCTTC.

The CDR3 bases are TGTGCCAGCAGTGAAAATCCGGGGCTCACTGAAGCTTTCTTT. Translating gives CASSENPGLTEAFF. The chain couples TRBV2 to TRBJ1-1; tentatively, D is TRBD1 (5 bases). The CDR3 has 14 amino acids. Trimming stripped 2 bases from V and 4 bases from J, with 11 bases between. The germline V gene encodes CDR1 SNHLY and CDR2 FYNNEI. Full variable domain (missing parts from reference TRBV2 and TRBJ1-1): EPEVTQTPSHQVTQMGQEVILRCVPISNHLYFYWYRQILGQKVEFLVSFYNNEISEKSEIFDDQFSVERPDGSNFTLKIRSTKLEDSAMYFCASSENPGLTEAFFGQGTRLTVV.

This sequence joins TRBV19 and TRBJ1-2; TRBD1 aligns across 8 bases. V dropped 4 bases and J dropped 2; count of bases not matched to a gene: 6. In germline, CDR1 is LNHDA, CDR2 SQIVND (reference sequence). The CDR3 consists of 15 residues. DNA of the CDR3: TGTGCCAGTAGTAGAGGACAGGGATCGAACTATGGCTACACCTTC. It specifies CASSRGQGSNYGYTF.

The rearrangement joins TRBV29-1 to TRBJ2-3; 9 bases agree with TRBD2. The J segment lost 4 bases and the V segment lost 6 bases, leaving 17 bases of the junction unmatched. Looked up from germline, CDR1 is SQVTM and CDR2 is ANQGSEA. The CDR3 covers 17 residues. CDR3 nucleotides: TGCAGCGTCGTATTTTATCTAGCGGGATCTTGGGCAGATACGCAGTATTTT. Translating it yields CSVVFYLAGSWADTQYF.

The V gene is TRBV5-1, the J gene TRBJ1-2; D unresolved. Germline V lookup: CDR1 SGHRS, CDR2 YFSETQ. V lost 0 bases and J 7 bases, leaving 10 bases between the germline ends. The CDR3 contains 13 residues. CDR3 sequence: CASSLDSLGGYTF. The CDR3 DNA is TGCGCCAGCAGCTTGGACTCGCTGGGTGGCTACACCTTC.

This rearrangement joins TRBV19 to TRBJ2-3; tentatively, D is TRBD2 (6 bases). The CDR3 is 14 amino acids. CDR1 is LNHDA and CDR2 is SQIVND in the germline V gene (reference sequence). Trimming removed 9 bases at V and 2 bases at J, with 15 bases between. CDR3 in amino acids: CASSSVPHTDTQYF. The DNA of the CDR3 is TGTGCCAGCTCTAGCGTCCCTCACACAGATACGCAGTATTTT.

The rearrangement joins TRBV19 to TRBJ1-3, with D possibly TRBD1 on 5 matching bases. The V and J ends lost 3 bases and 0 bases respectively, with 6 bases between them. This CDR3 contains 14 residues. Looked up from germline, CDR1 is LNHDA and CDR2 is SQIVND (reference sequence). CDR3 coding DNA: TGTGCCAGTAGTATCGACAGCTCTGGAAACACCATATATTTT. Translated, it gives CASSIDSSGNTIYF.

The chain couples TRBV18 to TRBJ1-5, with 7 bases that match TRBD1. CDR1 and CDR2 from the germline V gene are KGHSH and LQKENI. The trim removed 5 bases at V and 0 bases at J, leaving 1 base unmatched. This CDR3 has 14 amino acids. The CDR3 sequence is CASSDRDSNQPQHF. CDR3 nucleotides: TGTGCCAGCTCAGACAGGGATAGCAATCAGCCCCAGCATTTT.

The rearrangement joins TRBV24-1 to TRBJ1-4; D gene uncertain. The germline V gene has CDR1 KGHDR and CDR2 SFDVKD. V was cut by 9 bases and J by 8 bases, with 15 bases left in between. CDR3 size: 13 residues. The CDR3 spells CATAGRLEEKLFF. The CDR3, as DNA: TGTGCCACCGCGGGCAGGTTGGAGGAAAAACTGTTTTTT.

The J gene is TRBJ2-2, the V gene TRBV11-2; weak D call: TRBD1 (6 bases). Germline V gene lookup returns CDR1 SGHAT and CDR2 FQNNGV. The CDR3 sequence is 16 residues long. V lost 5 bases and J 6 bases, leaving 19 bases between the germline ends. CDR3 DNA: TGTGCCAGCAGCAAACCGGGACATAGGGTCTCCGGGGAGCTGTTTTTT. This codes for CASSKPGHRVSGELFF.

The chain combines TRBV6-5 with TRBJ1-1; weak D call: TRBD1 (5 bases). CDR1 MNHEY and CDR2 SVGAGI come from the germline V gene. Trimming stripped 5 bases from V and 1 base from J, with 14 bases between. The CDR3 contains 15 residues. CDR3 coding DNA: TGTGCCAGCAGTCTCCAGGGTTCCGGGAACACTGAAGCTTTCTTT. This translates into CASSLQGSGNTEAFF.

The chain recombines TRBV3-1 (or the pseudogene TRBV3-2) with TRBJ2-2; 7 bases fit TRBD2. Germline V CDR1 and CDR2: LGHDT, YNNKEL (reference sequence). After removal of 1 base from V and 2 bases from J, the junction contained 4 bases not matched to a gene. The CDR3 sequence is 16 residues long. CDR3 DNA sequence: TGTGCCAGCAGCCAAGTGGGGGGGTCAAACACCGGGGAGCTGTTTTTT. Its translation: CASSQVGGSNTGELFF.

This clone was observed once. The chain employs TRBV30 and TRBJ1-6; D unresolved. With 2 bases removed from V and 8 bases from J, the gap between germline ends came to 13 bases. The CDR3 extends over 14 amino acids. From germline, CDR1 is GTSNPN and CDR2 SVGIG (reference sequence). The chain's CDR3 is CAWSRDGPDSPLHF. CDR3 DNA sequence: TGTGCCTGGAGTCGAGACGGCCCCGATTCACCCCTCCACTTT.

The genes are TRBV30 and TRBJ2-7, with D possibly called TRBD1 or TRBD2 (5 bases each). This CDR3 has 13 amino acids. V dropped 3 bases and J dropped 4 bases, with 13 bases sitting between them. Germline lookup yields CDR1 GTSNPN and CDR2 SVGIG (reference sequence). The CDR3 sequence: CAWSSGGRYEQYF. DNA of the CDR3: TGTGCCTGGAGCTCTGGGGGTCGGTACGAGCAGTACTTC.

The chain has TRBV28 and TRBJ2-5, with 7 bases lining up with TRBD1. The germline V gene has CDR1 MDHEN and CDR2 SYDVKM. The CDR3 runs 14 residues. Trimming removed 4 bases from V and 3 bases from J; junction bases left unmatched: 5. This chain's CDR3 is CASSSGTVKETQYF. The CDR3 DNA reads TGTGCCAGCAGTTCCGGGACAGTAAAAGAGACCCAGTACTTC.

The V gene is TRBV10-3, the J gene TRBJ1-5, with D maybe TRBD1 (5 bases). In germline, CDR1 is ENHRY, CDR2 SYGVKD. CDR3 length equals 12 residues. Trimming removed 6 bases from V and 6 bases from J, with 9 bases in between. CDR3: CAIRGDGQPQHF. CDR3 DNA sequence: TGTGCCATCAGAGGGGACGGTCAGCCCCAGCATTTT.

This chain's CDR3 is CASRPRQGPAEAFF. CDR3 nucleotides: TGTGCAAGTCGCCCTCGACAGGGGCCAGCTGAAGCTTTCTTT. This rearrangement joins TRBV12-2 to TRBJ1-1; the listed D gene, TRBD1, was not tested against the DNA. TRBV12-2 is a documented pseudogene. The CDR3 contains 14 residues.

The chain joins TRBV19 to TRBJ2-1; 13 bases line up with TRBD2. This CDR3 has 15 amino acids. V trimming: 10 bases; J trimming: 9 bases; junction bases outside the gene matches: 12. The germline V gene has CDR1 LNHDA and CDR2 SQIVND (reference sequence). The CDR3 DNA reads TGTGCCACTACTAGGACTAGCGGGAGCCCCAGTGAGCAGTTCTTC. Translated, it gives CATTRTSGSPSEQFF. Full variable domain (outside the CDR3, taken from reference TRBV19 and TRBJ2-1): DGGITQSPKYLFRKEGQNVTLSCEQNLNHDAMYWYRQDPGQGLRLIYYSQIVNDFQKGDIAEGYSVSREKKESFPLTVTSAQKNPTAFYLCATTRTSGSPSEQFFGPGTRLTVL.